A single sample gave rise to the 5 T cell receptor beta chains below, sequenced in a study of human T cells and chemical hapten exposure. Time point of the sample: patch test 2, 6 weeks after DPC sensitization. Treatment reported: therapeutic diphenylcyclopropenone sensitization with weekly scalp DPC. TCRdb itself ran the RACE reads through MiXCR, one entry per CDR3 protein. The sample has 85,000 or so distinct CDR3 sequences; around a tenth are singletons. Here the sequenced sample was whole blood, taken in connection with sensitization to the hapten diphenylcyclopropenone (DPC). The receptors come from a man aged 18 to 35 with alopecia areata. Some clones in this sample may be carry-over from other donors' samples.

The sample holds many counts of this clonotype. CDR3 bases: TGTGCCAGCAGCCCGAGGCGGGGGGGTTCGGAGACCCAGTACTTC. It translates to CASSPRRGGSETQYF. The chain is built from TRBV7-2 and TRBJ2-5; 9 nucleotides match TRBD2. The CDR3 extends over 15 amino acids. Germline trimming cut 5 bases from V and 5 bases from J; bases unmatched to any gene: 9. Germline-derived CDR1 and CDR2 are SGHTA and FQGNSA.

J is TRBJ2-1 and V is TRBV12-3 or TRBV12-4; D may be TRBD1 (6 bases). V lost 1 base and J lost 6, with 13 bases in between. The CDR3 contains 15 residues. The CDR3 reads CASSLGGPLINEQFF. Here the CDR3 DNA reads TGTGCCAGCAGTTTAGGGGGGCCGCTAATCAATGAGCAGTTCTTC.

This clonotype appeared a few times. The chain joins TRBV5-1 to TRBJ2-7, with a weak D call TRBD1 (5 bases). The germline V gene has CDR1 SGHRS and CDR2 YFSETQ. The V and J ends lost 7 bases and 1 base respectively, with 15 bases between them. The CDR3 length is 14 residues. CDR3 in DNA: TGCGCCAGCGGCACAGGAGATCAATCCTACGAGCAGTACTTC. Translating it yields CASGTGDQSYEQYF.

In this sample, this clonotype turned up a few times. The CDR3 DNA reads TGTGCCAGCAGCTTAAACCGGGGGGCCGCCTCAGATACGCAGTATTTT. Its translation is CASSLNRGAASDTQYF. The chain employs TRBV7-3 and TRBJ2-3; TRBD2 is a possible D gene (7 bases). Germline assignment: CDR1 SGHTA and CDR2 FQGTGA. The V gene lost 1 base and the J gene lost 4 bases, with 15 bases spanning the gap. The length of the CDR3 is 16 residues.

This clonotype was detected only a few times. V and J are TRBV29-1 and TRBJ2-7; the D gene is possibly TRBD2 (7 bases). Germline V gene sequence: CDR1 SQVTM, CDR2 ANQGSEA. Trimming took 6 bases from V and 5 from J, leaving 17 bases between them. This CDR3 has 13 residues. The CDR3 DNA reads TGCAGCGTGCAAACAGGGAGGGGTGACGAGCAGTACTTC. It translates to CSVQTGRGDEQYF.